The sequence of this TCR beta chain was determined in a study of OX40 agonist ivuxolimab in advanced cancers. Repertoires were generated with immunoSEQ multiplex PCR, while TCRdb's copy carries only in-frame clones and drops some. Here the sample spans about 73,000 clones, over 75% being singletons. Germline lookup yields CDR1 LNHDA and CDR2 SQIVND (reference sequence). Trimming left V 5 bases short and J 4 bases short, with 12 bases between. The CDR3 is 14 residues long. The TCR comes from an adult with an advanced solid tumor such as melanoma, head and neck, liver or kidney cancer. V usage is TRBV19 and J usage is TRBJ1-3; D perhaps matches TRBD1 (6 bases). The input for sequencing was CD4+ or CD8+ T cells sorted from blood, taken in a trial of the OX40 agonist ivuxolimab. The CDR3 loop is CASSYRQEGNTIYF. CDR3 DNA: TGTGCCAGTAGTTACCGACAGGAAGGAAACACCATATATTTT.